These T cell receptor beta chains were read from a single sample in a study of regulatory dendritic cells for organ transplantation. The antigens these receptors bind are not known. The repertoire was sequenced with immunoSEQ multiplex PCR; TCRdb's copy has only in-frame clones and lacks some. Seen here are about 10,000 clones, about 71% observed once, and the top ten hold around 0.55%. The sample taken for sequencing was naive CD4+ T cells from blood cultured with dendritic cells. These receptors all stem from a human donor in good health. The CDR3 runs from the conserved cysteine through the conserved F or W. A D gene is named only where the DNA matches it firmly. The listing skips clone size in some rows; elsewhere it reads once, few, many or a size class.

size	length	D	V	J	DNA	CDR3
few	15	TRBD1	TRBV6-1	TRBJ1-2	TGTGCCAGCAGCTTCTCCAGAACAGGGGACTATGGCTACACCTTC	CASSFSRTGDYGYTF
.	15	TRBD2	TRBV5-1	TRBJ2-2	TGCGCCAGCAGCTATACTAGCGGGTATGCCGGGGAGCTGTTTTTT	CASSYTSGYAGELFF
few	15	TRBD1	TRBV5-4	TRBJ2-2	TGTGCCACCAGAGACAGGGACACGAACACCGGGGAGCTGTTTTTT	CATRDRDTNTGELFF
.	12	TRBD1	TRBV6-5	TRBJ2-7	TGTGCCAGCGACAGGGGGCCGAACGAGCAGTACTTC	CASDRGPNEQYF
.	15	.	TRBV7-3	TRBJ2-1	TGTGCCAGCAGTGCCACGGGGAGCTCCTACAATGAGCAGTTCTTC	CASSATGSSYNEQFF
.	15	.	TRBV18	TRBJ1-6	TGTGCCAGCTCACCATGGCAGGATTATAATTCACCCCTCCACTTT	CASSPWQDYNSPLHF
.	16	TRBD1	TRBV9	TRBJ2-3	TGTGCCAGCAGCACGATGACAGGGGGCGCATGGGATACGCAGTATTTT	CASSTMTGGAWDTQYF
.	13	.	TRBV18	TRBJ2-1	TGTGCCAGCTCACTTAGAGGGAACAATGAGCAGTTCTTC	CASSLRGNNEQFF
.	15	.	TRBV18	TRBJ1-1	TGTGCCAGCTCACCGGAACAGGGCGGAAGGACTGAAGCTTTCTTT	CASSPEQGGRTEAFF
.	17	.	TRBV5-5	TRBJ1-5	TGTGCCAGCAGCTTGTACCCTGGGGGGGGAGGGTTTCAGCCCCAGCATTTT	CASSLYPGGGGFQPQHF
medium-sized	15	.	TRBV10-3	TRBJ1-5	TGTGCCATCAGTGACAGCCTGGGCAGCAATCAGCCCCAGCATTTT	CAISDSLGSNQPQHF
.	11	.	TRBV29-1	TRBJ1-2	TGCAGCGTTCAGGGTAACTATGGCTACACCTTC	CSVQGNYGYTF
.	17	.	TRBV10-3	TRBJ2-5	TGTGCCATCAGTGAGTCATACAATATAGGACAAAAAGAGACCCAGTACTTC	CAISESYNIGQKETQYF
few	18	.	TRBV23-1	TRBJ1-4	TGCGCCAGCAGTCAATCAACAGGGTCCTTTGCAACTAATGAAAAACTGTTTTTT	CASSQSTGSFATNEKLFF
.	15	TRBD2	TRBV29-1	TRBJ2-5	TGCAGCGTTCGCCCACTAGCGGGGGGCCAAGAGACCCAGTACTTC	CSVRPLAGGQETQYF
.	15	TRBD2	TRBV2	TRBJ2-7	TGTGCCAGCACCAGCGGGGGGGTTAGCTCCTACGAGCAGTACTTC	CASTSGGVSSYEQYF
.	15	.	TRBV6-4	TRBJ2-3	TGTGCCAGCAGTGTTGGGGGCATGGGCACAGATACGCAGTATTTT	CASSVGGMGTDTQYF
.	14	TRBD1	TRBV5-8	TRBJ2-3	TGTGCCGCCCGGGACAGGGCTAGCACAGATACGCAGTATTTT	CAARDRASTDTQYF
once	14	TRBD2	TRBV5-5	TRBJ2-7	TGTGCCAGCAGCTGGGACTACCCGTCCTACGAGCAGTACTTC	CASSWDYPSYEQYF
.	14	.	TRBV7-3	TRBJ2-7	TGTGCCAGCAGCTTATCGGGGGATACCTACGAGCAGTACTTC	CASSLSGDTYEQYF
.	13	.	TRBV6-1	TRBJ1-1	TGTGCCAGCAGTGGGACAGTGAACACTGAAGCTTTCTTT	CASSGTVNTEAFF
.	16	TRBD1	TRBV19	TRBJ2-2	TGTGCCAGTAGTCCTCGGGACAGGGGATTCACCGGGGAGCTGTTTTTT	CASSPRDRGFTGELFF
.	15	TRBD1	TRBV5-4	TRBJ2-5	TGTGCCAGCAGCTCGGACGGACAGGGGCGGGAGACCCAGTACTTC	CASSSDGQGRETQYF
.	15	.	TRBV19	TRBJ1-5	TGTGCCAGTAGTATAAACCTCGGAGGATATCAGCCCCAGCATTTT	CASSINLGGYQPQHF
.	14	.	TRBV7-8	TRBJ2-7	TGTGCCAGCAGCTTATGGGGCGCCACCTACGAGCAGTACTTC	CASSLWGATYEQYF
.	12	TRBD1	TRBV11-3	TRBJ2-3	TGTGCCAGCAGGAGAGGACAGGGGGAGCAGTATTTT	CASRRGQGEQYF
few	15	TRBD2	TRBV7-2	TRBJ2-5	TGTGCCAGCAGTCAAACTAGCGGGGGGGCTGAGACCCAGTACTTC	CASSQTSGGAETQYF
.	15	.	TRBV6-1	TRBJ1-5	TGTGCCAGCAGGGGCTCCAGGTCGGGAAATCAGCCCCAGCATTTT	CASRGSRSGNQPQHF
.	14	TRBD1	TRBV6-5	TRBJ1-4	TGTGCCAGCAGTGTTAGACAGGGCGGAGAAAAACTGTTTTTT	CASSVRQGGEKLFF
.	14	.	TRBV5-4	TRBJ1-3	TGTGCCAGCAGCACGGACAGTTCTGGAAACACCATATATTTT	CASSTDSSGNTIYF
.	15	TRBD2	TRBV19	TRBJ2-1	TGTGCCAGTAGTGGGCGCGGGGGAATATACAATGAGCAGTTCTTC	CASSGRGGIYNEQFF
.	11	.	TRBV29-1	TRBJ1-1	TGCAGCGTTGAAGAGGGGGGTGAAGCTTTCTTT	CSVEEGGEAFF
.	19	TRBD2	TRBV9	TRBJ2-5	TGTGCCAGCAGCGCGGAGATAGCGGGGGCCTCTATGTACCAAGAGACCCAGTACTTC	CASSAEIAGASMYQETQYF
.	13	.	TRBV9	TRBJ1-1	TGTGCCAGCAGCGTAGACGGGGGAAATGAAGCTTTCTTT	CASSVDGGNEAFF
few	15	TRBD2	TRBV5-1	TRBJ2-2	TGCGCCAGCTGGACGGGGGGGACGAACACCGGGGAGCTGTTTTTT	CASWTGGTNTGELFF
.	15	.	TRBV6-1	TRBJ1-2	TGTGCCAGCAGGGATCTACCCGGGACAAGCTATGGCTACACCTTC	CASRDLPGTSYGYTF
.	16	TRBD2	TRBV10-3	TRBJ2-1	TGTGCCATCAGTGAGGCCGGGACTAGCGGGGCTAATGAGCAGTTCTTC	CAISEAGTSGANEQFF
.	17	.	TRBV7-2	TRBJ2-2	TGTGCCAGCAGCCCAAAGATCGGTCGGGAAGGTACCGGGGAGCTGTTTTTT	CASSPKIGREGTGELFF
.	17	TRBD1	TRBV11-3	TRBJ2-6	TGTGCCAGCAGCCCCGGGACAGGGGGTTTTGGGGCCAACGTCCTGACTTTC	CASSPGTGGFGANVLTF
.	13	.	TRBV5-6	TRBJ1-6	TGTGCCAGCAGCTTTACGGGAGATTCACCCCTCCACTTT	CASSFTGDSPLHF
.	13	.	TRBV7-8	TRBJ1-2	TGTGCCAGCAGCTTAGATCTCGACTATGGCTACACCTTC	CASSLDLDYGYTF
.	16	.	TRBV7-2	TRBJ2-2	TGTGCCAGCAGCTCGTATTTTACAGGAAACACCGGGGAGCTGTTTTTT	CASSSYFTGNTGELFF
.	14	.	TRBV19	TRBJ1-2	TGTGCCAGTCGCTTCATGCAGGTGAACTATGGCTACACCTTC	CASRFMQVNYGYTF
few	15	TRBD1	TRBV19	TRBJ1-2	TGTGCCAGTAGGGTGACCGGGACAGCGGACTATGGCTACACCTTC	CASRVTGTADYGYTF
.	15	.	TRBV9	TRBJ2-2	TGTGCCAGCAGCGTAGTGGCTCGTCCTTCCGGGGAGCTGTTTTTT	CASSVVARPSGELFF
.	17	TRBD2	TRBV7-2	TRBJ2-2	TGTGCCAGCAGCTTTAGTTGGACTAGTTCTAACACCGGGGAGCTGTTTTTT	CASSFSWTSSNTGELFF
.	14	.	TRBV7-9	TRBJ2-1	TGTGCCAGCAGCTTAGTTGACAGTGACAATGAGCAGTTCTTC	CASSLVDSDNEQFF
few	14	TRBD2	TRBV6-6	TRBJ2-5	TGTGCCAGCAGTTTTGGGGGGGGAAAAGAGACCCAGTACTTC	CASSFGGGKETQYF